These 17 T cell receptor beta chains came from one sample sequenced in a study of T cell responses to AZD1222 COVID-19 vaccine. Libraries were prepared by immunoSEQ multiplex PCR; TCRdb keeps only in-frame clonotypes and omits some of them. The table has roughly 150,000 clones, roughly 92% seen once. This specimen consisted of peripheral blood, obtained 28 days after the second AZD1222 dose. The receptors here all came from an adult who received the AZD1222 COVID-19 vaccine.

CDR3 sequence: CASTRGDTDTQYF. CDR3 DNA sequence: TGTGCCAGCACTCGGGGGGACACAGATACGCAGTATTTT. The chain recombines TRBV6-5 with TRBJ2-3; 7 nucleotides align to TRBD2. Trimming at V came to 7 bases and at J to 2 bases, leaving 3 bases not matched to a gene. The CDR3 has 13 residues. Per the germline V gene, CDR1 is MNHEY and CDR2 is SVGAGI.

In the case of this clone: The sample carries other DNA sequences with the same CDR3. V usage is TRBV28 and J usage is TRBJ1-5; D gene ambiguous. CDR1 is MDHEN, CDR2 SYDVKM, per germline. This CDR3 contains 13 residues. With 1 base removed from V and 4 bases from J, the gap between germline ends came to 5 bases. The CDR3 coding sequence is TGTGCCAGCAGTTTATTGGGGAATCAGCCCCAGCATTTT. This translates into CASSLLGNQPQHF. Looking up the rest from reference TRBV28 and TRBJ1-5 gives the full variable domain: DVKVTQSSRYLVKRTGEKVFLECVQDMDHENMFWYRQDPGLGLRLIYFSYDVKMKEKGDIPEGYSVSREKKERFSLILESASTNQTSMYLCASSLLGNQPQHFGDGTRLSIL.

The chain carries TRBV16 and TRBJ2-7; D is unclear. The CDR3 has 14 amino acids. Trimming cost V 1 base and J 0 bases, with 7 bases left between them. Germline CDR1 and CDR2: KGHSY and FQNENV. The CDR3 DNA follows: TGTGCCAGCAGCCAATGGCAGTACTCCTACGAGCAGTACTTC. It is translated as CASSQWQYSYEQYF.

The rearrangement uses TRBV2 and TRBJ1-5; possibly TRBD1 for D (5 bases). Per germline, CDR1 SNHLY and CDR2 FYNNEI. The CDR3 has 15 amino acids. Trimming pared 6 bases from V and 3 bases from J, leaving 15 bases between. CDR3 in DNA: TGTGCCAGCAGGGGACTAAGTGATTCCAATCAGCCCCAGCATTTT. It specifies CASRGLSDSNQPQHF.

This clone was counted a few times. CDR3 bases: TGTGCCAGCAGCTTAGGGGGACTAGCGGGAGTTGGGGAGCAGTTCTTC. As protein: CASSLGGLAGVGEQFF. The chain is built from TRBV7-9 and TRBJ2-1; 14 bases line up with TRBD2. CDR3 length equals 16 residues. The germline V gene has CDR1 SEHNR and CDR2 FQNEAQ (reference sequence). The J segment lost 10 bases and the V segment lost 1 base, leaving 6 bases of the junction unmatched.

CDR3 sequence (DNA): TGTGCCAGCAGTTCCTCACAGGGTTTGGGTCAGCCCCAGCATTTT. This sequence encodes CASSSSQGLGQPQHF. The chain joins TRBV6-5 to TRBJ1-5, with D possibly matching TRBD1 (6 bases). The CDR3 has 15 residues. Germline assignment: CDR1 MNHEY and CDR2 SVGAGI. Trimming took 4 bases from V and 6 from J, leaving 16 bases between them.

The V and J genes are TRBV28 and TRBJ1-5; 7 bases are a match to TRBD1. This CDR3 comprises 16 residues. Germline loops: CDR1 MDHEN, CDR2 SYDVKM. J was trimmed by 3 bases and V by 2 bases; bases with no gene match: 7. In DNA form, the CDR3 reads TGTGCCAGCAGTTTAGATGGACAGGCGAACAATCAGCCCCAGCATTTT. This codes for CASSLDGQANNQPQHF. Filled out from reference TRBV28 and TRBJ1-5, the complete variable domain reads DVKVTQSSRYLVKRTGEKVFLECVQDMDHENMFWYRQDPGLGLRLIYFSYDVKMKEKGDIPEGYSVSREKKERFSLILESASTNQTSMYLCASSLDGQANNQPQHFGDGTRLSIL.

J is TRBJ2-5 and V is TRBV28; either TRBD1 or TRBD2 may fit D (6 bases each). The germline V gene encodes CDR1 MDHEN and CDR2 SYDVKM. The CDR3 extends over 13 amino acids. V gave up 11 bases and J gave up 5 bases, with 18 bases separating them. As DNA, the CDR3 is TGTGCCGACCTGGGGGGCCCATGGGAGACCCAGTACTTC. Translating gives CADLGGPWETQYF.

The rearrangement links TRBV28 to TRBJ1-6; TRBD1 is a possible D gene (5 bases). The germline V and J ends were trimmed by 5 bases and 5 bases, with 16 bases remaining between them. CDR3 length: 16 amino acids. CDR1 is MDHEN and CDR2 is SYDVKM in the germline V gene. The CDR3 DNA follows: TGTGCCAGCAGTCGAGAGGGGACGTTCGATAATTCACCCCTCCACTTT. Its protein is CASSREGTFDNSPLHF.

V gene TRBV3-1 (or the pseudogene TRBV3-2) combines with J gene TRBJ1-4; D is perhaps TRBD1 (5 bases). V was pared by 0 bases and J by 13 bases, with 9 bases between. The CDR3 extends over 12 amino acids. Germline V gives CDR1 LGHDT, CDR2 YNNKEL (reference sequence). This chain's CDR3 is CASSQDTGSLFF. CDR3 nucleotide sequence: TGTGCCAGCAGCCAAGATACAGGCTCACTGTTTTTT.

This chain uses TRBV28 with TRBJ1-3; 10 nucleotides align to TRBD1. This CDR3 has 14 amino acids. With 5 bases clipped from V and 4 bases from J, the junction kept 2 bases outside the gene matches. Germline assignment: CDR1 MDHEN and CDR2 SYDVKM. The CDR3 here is CASSRQGAGNTIYF. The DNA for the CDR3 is TGTGCCAGCAGTCGACAGGGGGCGGGAAACACCATATATTTT. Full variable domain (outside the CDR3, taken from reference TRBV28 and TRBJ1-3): DVKVTQSSRYLVKRTGEKVFLECVQDMDHENMFWYRQDPGLGLRLIYFSYDVKMKEKGDIPEGYSVSREKKERFSLILESASTNQTSMYLCASSRQGAGNTIYFGEGSWLTVV.

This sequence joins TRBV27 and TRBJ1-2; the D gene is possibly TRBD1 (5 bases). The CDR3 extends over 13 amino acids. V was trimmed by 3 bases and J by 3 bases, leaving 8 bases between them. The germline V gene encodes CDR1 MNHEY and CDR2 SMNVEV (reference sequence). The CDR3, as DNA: TGTGCCAGCAGTTTTACAGGCTACTATGGCTACACCTTC. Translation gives CASSFTGYYGYTF.

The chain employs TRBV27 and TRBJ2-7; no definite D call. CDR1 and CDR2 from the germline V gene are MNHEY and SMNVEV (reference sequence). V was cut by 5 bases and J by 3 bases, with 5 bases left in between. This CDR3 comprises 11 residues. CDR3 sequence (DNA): TGTGCCAGCAGTGCGAACTACGAGCAGTACTTC. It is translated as CASSANYEQYF.

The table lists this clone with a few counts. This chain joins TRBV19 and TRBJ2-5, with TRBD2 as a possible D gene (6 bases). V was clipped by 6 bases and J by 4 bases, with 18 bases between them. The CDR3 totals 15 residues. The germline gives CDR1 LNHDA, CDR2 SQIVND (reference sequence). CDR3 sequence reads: CASSSLSWGVETQYF. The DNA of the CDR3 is TGTGCCAGTAGCTCACTGTCTTGGGGGGTAGAGACCCAGTACTTC.

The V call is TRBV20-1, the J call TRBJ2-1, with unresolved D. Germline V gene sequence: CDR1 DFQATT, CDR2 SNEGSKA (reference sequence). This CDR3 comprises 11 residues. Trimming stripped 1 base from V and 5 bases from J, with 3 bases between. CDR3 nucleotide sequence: TGCAGTGCTAGAGTTAACAATGAGCAGTTCTTC. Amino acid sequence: CSARVNNEQFF.

CDR3: CSASPGAKAFF. The DNA for the CDR3 is TGCAGTGCTAGCCCCGGAGCCAAGGCTTTCTTT. The J gene is TRBJ1-1, the V gene TRBV20-1; D uncertain. CDR3 length equals 11 residues. Germline V gene data show CDR1 as DFQATT and CDR2 as SNEGSKA (reference sequence). V lost 3 bases to trimming and J lost 11 bases, with 13 bases between them.

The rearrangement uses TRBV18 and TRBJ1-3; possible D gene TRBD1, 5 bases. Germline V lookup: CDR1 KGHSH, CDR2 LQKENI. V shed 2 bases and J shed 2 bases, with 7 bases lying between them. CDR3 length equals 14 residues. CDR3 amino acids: CASSPDRTGNTIYF. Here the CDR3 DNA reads TGTGCCAGCTCACCAGACAGAACTGGAAACACCATATATTTT.